The entry below describes one TCR beta chain. What it binds is unknown. These data belong to a study of T cell responses to AZD1222 COVID-19 vaccine. Study-wide points: Spike regions recognized by vaccine-associated CD4 TCRs spanned the protein, led by 160-218 and 743-854.

The method was immunoSEQ multiplex PCR; TCRdb's version includes in-frame clones alone and lacks a portion of them. Seen here are more than 95,000 clones, roughly 89% observed once, and the top ten hold 35% to 50%. CDR3 length: 14 residues. V shed 5 bases and J 6 bases; nucleotides not matched to a gene: 7. Germline lookup yields CDR1 MNHEY and CDR2 SMNVEV (reference sequence). This chain links TRBV27 with TRBJ2-1; 7 bases align to TRBD1. The receptor's source is an adult in good health. The sequencing here drew on peripheral blood, taken on day 0 of AZD1222 vaccination. The CDR3 DNA sequence: TGTGCCAGCAGTATCCACCGGGACAGCAATGAGCAGTTCTTC. Its translation: CASSIHRDSNEQFF.